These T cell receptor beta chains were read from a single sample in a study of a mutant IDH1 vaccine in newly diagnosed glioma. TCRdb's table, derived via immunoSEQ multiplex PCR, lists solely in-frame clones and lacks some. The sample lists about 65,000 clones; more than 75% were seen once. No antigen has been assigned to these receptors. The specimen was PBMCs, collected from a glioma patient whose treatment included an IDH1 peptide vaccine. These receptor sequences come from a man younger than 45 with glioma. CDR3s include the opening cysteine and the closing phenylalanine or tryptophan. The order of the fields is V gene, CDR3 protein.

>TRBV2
CASTPESALFYNSPLHF
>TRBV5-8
CASSLAKLGAPTTDTQYF
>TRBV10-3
CATSADSFYQPQHF
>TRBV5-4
CASRTTGGGEQFF
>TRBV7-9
CASSQSNEQFF
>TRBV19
CASTVFGSYNEQFF
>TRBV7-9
CASSLGRQGGAPLHF
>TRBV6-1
CASSTSGQYGYTF
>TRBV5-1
CASSLPRYWRNQPQHF
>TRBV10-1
CASSGLAATGTDTQYF
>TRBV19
CASINQGFNEKLFF
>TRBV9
CASSGTGPPPRDEQFF
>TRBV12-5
CASGLGTLRGGRCTEAFF
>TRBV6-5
CASSRGATYNEQFF
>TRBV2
CASTLILTYEQYF
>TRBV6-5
CASGGGTYYGYTF
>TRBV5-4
CASSLDSANYGYTF
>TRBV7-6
CASSLGLSPWTGYTF
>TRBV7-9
CASSLAPSMNTEAFF
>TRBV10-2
CASRGSSSYNSPLHF
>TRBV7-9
CASRGSDYEQYF